The 13 T cell receptor beta chains below all came from one sample that was sequenced in a study of blood T cell repertoires in COVID-19. TCRdb's table, derived via immunoSEQ multiplex PCR, lists solely in-frame clones and lacks some. The data contain 200,000 to 250,000 clones, about 80% of them singletons. The sequencing sample was made of peripheral blood. These receptors all come from a woman aged 30 to 39 who had recovered from COVID-19.

This chain connects TRBV4-1 to TRBJ2-7, with 11 nucleotides matching TRBD2. The V segment lost 4 bases and the J segment 0 bases; nucleotides outside the gene matches: 11. CDR3 length: 18 amino acids. Germline V gene lookup returns CDR1 MGHRA and CDR2 YSYEKL. CDR3 DNA sequence: TGCGCCAGCAGCCCCTCCGGGACTAGCGGTATGAGCTCCTACGAGCAGTACTTC. Its protein product is CASSPSGTSGMSSYEQYF.

The V call is TRBV29-1, the J call TRBJ2-1; TRBD2 agrees at 10 bases. Germline V gives CDR1 SQVTM, CDR2 ANQGSEA. V lost 1 base, J lost 6 bases, and 3 bases stayed unmatched. The CDR3 spans 14 residues. The CDR3 DNA sequence: TGCAGCGTTGAAGGGGCTAGCGGGAGCAATGAGCAGTTCTTC. It encodes CSVEGASGSNEQFF.

The chain carries TRBV5-1 and TRBJ1-1, with TRBD1 identical over 7 bases. CDR3 length: 14 residues. Germline CDR1 SGHRS, CDR2 YFSETQ. The V segment lost 4 bases and the J segment 6 bases; nucleotides outside the gene matches: 9. CDR3 residues: CASSLETGISEAFF. The CDR3 DNA sequence: TGCGCCAGCAGCCTGGAGACAGGGATTTCTGAAGCTTTCTTT.

The chain has TRBV27 and TRBJ2-7; the D gene is possibly TRBD2 (6 bases). This CDR3 contains 15 residues. Per germline, CDR1 MNHEY and CDR2 SMNVEV (reference sequence). Trimming stripped 2 bases from V and 2 bases from J, with 13 bases between. CDR3 sequence: CASSLTRTGAYEQYF. Here the CDR3 DNA reads TGTGCCAGCAGTTTAACTAGGACGGGAGCCTACGAGCAGTACTTC.

V is TRBV7-9 and J is TRBJ2-2; D ambiguous. The CDR3 runs 11 residues. V gave up 11 bases and J gave up 4 bases, with 8 bases separating them. Germline V gene lookup returns CDR1 SEHNR and CDR2 FQNEAQ (reference sequence). The DNA for the CDR3 is TGTGCCGTCTCTCTCACCGGGGAGCTGTTTTTT. Its translation is CAVSLTGELFF.

This clone has a handful of counts. The chain joins TRBV5-1 to TRBJ2-7; TRBD2 might be the D (5 bases). V lost 4 bases and J lost 2, with 19 bases in between. This CDR3 contains 16 residues. CDR1 and CDR2 (germline): SGHRS, YFSETQ. The CDR3 coding sequence is TGCGCCAGCAGCCCGTCTGGGAGCGGCTCCACCTACGAGCAGTACTTC. This encodes CASSPSGSGSTYEQYF.

This clone was seen only once. The chain recombines TRBV27 with TRBJ2-5; 7 nucleotides align to TRBD2. Germline assignment: CDR1 MNHEY and CDR2 SMNVEV (reference sequence). CDR3 size: 15 residues. The junction had 12 bases not matched to a gene; V was cut back by 6 bases and J by 5 bases. The CDR3 DNA reads TGTGCCAGCAGCCTAGTGGGGGGGAAGAGGGAGACCCAGTACTTC. As protein: CASSLVGGKRETQYF.

The chain couples TRBV5-1 to TRBJ1-4; D ambiguous. Germline lookup yields CDR1 SGHRS and CDR2 YFSETQ. The CDR3 covers 15 residues. Trimming took off 1 base at V and 6 bases at J, with 13 bases between the two ends. The CDR3 loop reads CASSLTTREYEKLFF. The CDR3 DNA reads as TGCGCCAGCAGCTTGACTACTCGCGAATATGAAAAACTGTTTTTT.

CDR3 protein: CASSPETAEAFF. The CDR3, as DNA: TGCGCCAGCAGCCCTGAAACGGCTGAAGCTTTCTTT. The gene calls are TRBV5-1 and TRBJ1-1; D remains ambiguous. This CDR3 comprises 12 residues. CDR1 is SGHRS and CDR2 is YFSETQ in the germline V gene. V lost 4 bases and J 6 bases, leaving 10 bases between the germline ends.

The chain recombines TRBV15 with TRBJ2-6; D is unclear. Trimming shortened V by 1 base and J by 0 bases, and 7 bases separated the two germline ends. Germline CDR1 reads LNHNV; CDR2 reads YYDKDF (reference sequence). This CDR3 is built from 16 residues. CDR3 in amino acids: CATSRGQNSGANVLTF. For the CDR3, the DNA is TGTGCCACCAGCAGAGGGCAGAACTCTGGGGCCAACGTCCTGACTTTC.

The J gene is TRBJ2-5, the V gene TRBV7-2; 9 nucleotides align to TRBD2. The CDR3 covers 16 residues. Germline assignment: CDR1 SGHTA and CDR2 FQGNSA. The V segment lost 2 bases and the J segment 4 bases; nucleotides outside the gene matches: 8. CDR3 DNA sequence: TGTGCCAGCAGCTTACAGTCTAGCGGGACTGGAGAGACCCAGTACTTC. Protein sequence: CASSLQSSGTGETQYF.

The chain is built from TRBV21-1 and TRBJ2-3; TRBD2, the D gene given by the table, was not confirmed from the DNA. TRBV21-1 is a listed pseudogene. There are 12 residues in the CDR3. CDR3 coding DNA: TGTGCCACGGGGGAGCGGCGGGATACGCAGTATTTT. Protein: CATGERRDTQYF.

This chain connects TRBV28 to TRBJ1-2; D remains unclear. Germline V gene lookup returns CDR1 MDHEN and CDR2 SYDVKM. The V and J ends lost 5 bases and 2 bases respectively, with 21 bases between them. The CDR3 loop spans 17 amino acids. This CDR3 reads CASSIPGRLLINYGYTF. For the CDR3, the DNA is TGTGCCAGCAGTATCCCCGGCAGGCTCTTAATCAACTATGGCTACACCTTC.